Below, one TCR beta chain is given with its context. The antigen is unknown. Trimming removed 6 bases from V and 7 bases from J, with 15 bases in between. Germline V gene sequence: CDR1 MDHEN, CDR2 SYDVKM. This CDR3 is built from 14 residues. This entry is derived from a study of cytomegalovirus exposure and HLA in healthy donors. Overall study findings and caveats: Earlier analysis looked at TCR beta V segments, and most were productive about 90% or about 30% of the time.

The primer mix had 60 Vbeta and 13 Jbeta primers. Using immunoSEQ multiplex PCR, the repertoire was profiled, and TCRdb retains in-frame clones only, with some absent. The profile shows 100,000 to 150,000 clones, 74% of them singletons. The source is a woman aged 50 to 60 in good health and CMV-seropositive. Sequencing was done on a sample of PBMCs. The chain has TRBV28 and TRBJ1-4; D is possibly TRBD1 (6 bases). CDR3 region: CASRSPGGGEKLFF. CDR3 DNA: TGTGCCAGCAGGTCGCCGGGAGGGGGTGAAAAACTGTTTTTT.